A selection of T cell receptor beta chains follows, all from one sample in a study of shared clonotypes between healthy human individuals. The table came from immunoSEQ multiplex PCR; TCRdb's copy has only in-frame clones and leaves some out. Among some 1,600,000 clones listed, 95% to 99% were seen once. The sequenced sample was naive CD4+ T cells sorted from blood. These receptor sequences come from a man aged 30-40 years in good health. The CDR3 runs from the conserved cysteine through the conserved F or W. Each record gives: J gene, clone size, D gene, V gene, CDR3 DNA, CDR3 protein. D genes are given only for firm matches. Part of the rows lack a size; the others show once, few, many or a class for expanded clones.

>TRBJ2-3|-|-|TRBV10-1
TGCGCCACCTCGCTATATACGCAGTATTTT
CATSLYTQYF
>TRBJ2-6|-|TRBD2|TRBV7-6
TGTGCCAGCAGCGCAAGCCTCTTTCCGGGACTAGCGGGAACTGGGGCCAACGTCCTGACTTTC
CASSASLFPGLAGTGANVLTF
>TRBJ2-2|-|TRBD2|TRBV7-6
TGTGCCAGCAGCTTATTAGCGGGAGGGGAGCTGTTTTTT
CASSLLAGGELFF
>TRBJ2-5|-|-|TRBV10-1
TGCGCCAGCAGTGAGCCTAGTAGTCGGGAGACCCAGTACTTC
CASSEPSSRETQYF
>TRBJ2-7|-|-|TRBV20-1
TGCAGTGCCTCGGGAGACGAGCAGTACTTC
CSASGDEQYF
>TRBJ2-6|once|-|TRBV18
TGTGCCAGCTCACCACCGGGGTTTTCCTCTGGGGCCAACGTCCTGACTTTC
CASSPPGFSSGANVLTF
>TRBJ1-2|-|-|TRBV7-9
TGTGCCAGCAGCTACGAGACAGGCTCGAACTATGGCTACACCTTC
CASSYETGSNYGYTF
>TRBJ1-5|-|-|TRBV2
TGTGCCAGCAGTTTGACAGTTAGCAATCAGCCCCAGCATTTT
CASSLTVSNQPQHF
>TRBJ2-7|-|TRBD1|TRBV18
TGTGCCAGCTCACCCGTTAAAGGGACAGGCCACGAGCAGTACTTC
CASSPVKGTGHEQYF
>TRBJ1-1|-|-|TRBV7-2
TGTGCCAGCAGCCAACAGCTATTGAACACTGAAGCTTTCTTT
CASSQQLLNTEAFF
>TRBJ2-3|-|TRBD2|TRBV5-1
TGCGCCAGCAGCAGGGAGGGAGGATCAAGGGTCTTGACAGATACGCAGTATTTT
CASSREGGSRVLTDTQYF
>TRBJ1-5|-|-|TRBV28
TGTGCCAGCAGCTCCTGGGAGTGGGGGGGCGTTCAGCCCCAGCATTTT
CASSSWEWGGVQPQHF
>TRBJ2-6|-|-|TRBV18
TGTGCCAGCTCACCACGGGCAACCGGCTCTGGGGCCAACGTCCTGACTTTC
CASSPRATGSGANVLTF
>TRBJ2-1|-|TRBD2|TRBV10-1
TGCGCCAGCAGTGCGGCGGGAGATGGAAATGAGCAGTTCTTC
CASSAAGDGNEQFF
>TRBJ2-2|-|-|TRBV9
TGTGCCAGCAGCGTAGTAGGATTCAAGGCGAACACCGGGGAGCTGTTTTTT
CASSVVGFKANTGELFF
>TRBJ2-7|-|TRBD2|TRBV14
TGTGCCAGCACCTCAACGATAGCGGGGGAGCAGTACTTC
CASTSTIAGEQYF
>TRBJ2-7|-|-|TRBV4-1
TGCGCCAGCAGCCAACTTCCGGGACCCGTGACCATGCGGCAGTACTTC
CASSQLPGPVTMRQYF
>TRBJ2-3|-|TRBD1|TRBV2
TGTGCCAGCCTTGGACAGGGTGAGAGCACAGATACGCAGTATTTT
CASLGQGESTDTQYF
>TRBJ2-1|-|TRBD2|TRBV27
TGTGCCAGCAGTCGAGGACTAGCGGGAGGGCTGGATGAGCAGTTCTTC
CASSRGLAGGLDEQFF
>TRBJ2-7|-|TRBD1|TRBV28
TGTGCCAGCAGTAGGACAGGGGCGGTTTACGAGCAGTACTTC
CASSRTGAVYEQYF
>TRBJ2-2|-|-|TRBV2
TGTGCCAGCAGTGAAGGCACAGGGACCGGGGAGCTGTTTTTT
CASSEGTGTGELFF
>TRBJ2-5|once|-|TRBV5-8
TGTGCCAGCAGCTTGCGTGGGGTTGAAGAGACCCAGTACTTC
CASSLRGVEETQYF
>TRBJ1-2|-|-|TRBV14
TGTGCCAGCAGCCAAGTAGGGAATGGCTACACCTTC
CASSQVGNGYTF
>TRBJ2-3|-|-|TRBV18
TGTGCCAGCTCACCGGCGATAGGGGATACGCAGTATTTT
CASSPAIGDTQYF
>TRBJ2-7|-|TRBD1|TRBV6-5
TGTGCCAGCAAATACGGGACAGGGGAACTCGAGCAGTACTTC
CASKYGTGELEQYF
>TRBJ2-1|-|TRBD2|TRBV7-2
TGTGCCAGCAGCTCCACGGGGGGGACCTACAATGAGCAGTTCTTC
CASSSTGGTYNEQFF
>TRBJ2-7|-|TRBD1|TRBV9
TGTGCCAGCAATCCGGGACAGGGGTACCACGAGCAGTACTTC
CASNPGQGYHEQYF
>TRBJ2-7|-|-|TRBV19
TGTGCCAGTAGTATACAAGGCGGCTACGAGCAGTACTTC
CASSIQGGYEQYF
>TRBJ2-7|-|-|TRBV7-9
TGTGCCAGCAGCCCAGGGTACGAGCAGTACTTC
CASSPGYEQYF
>TRBJ2-1|-|TRBD2|TRBV5-4
TGTGCCAGCAGCACTAGACTAGCGGGAGGGCCTTTGAATGAGCAGTTCTTC
CASSTRLAGGPLNEQFF